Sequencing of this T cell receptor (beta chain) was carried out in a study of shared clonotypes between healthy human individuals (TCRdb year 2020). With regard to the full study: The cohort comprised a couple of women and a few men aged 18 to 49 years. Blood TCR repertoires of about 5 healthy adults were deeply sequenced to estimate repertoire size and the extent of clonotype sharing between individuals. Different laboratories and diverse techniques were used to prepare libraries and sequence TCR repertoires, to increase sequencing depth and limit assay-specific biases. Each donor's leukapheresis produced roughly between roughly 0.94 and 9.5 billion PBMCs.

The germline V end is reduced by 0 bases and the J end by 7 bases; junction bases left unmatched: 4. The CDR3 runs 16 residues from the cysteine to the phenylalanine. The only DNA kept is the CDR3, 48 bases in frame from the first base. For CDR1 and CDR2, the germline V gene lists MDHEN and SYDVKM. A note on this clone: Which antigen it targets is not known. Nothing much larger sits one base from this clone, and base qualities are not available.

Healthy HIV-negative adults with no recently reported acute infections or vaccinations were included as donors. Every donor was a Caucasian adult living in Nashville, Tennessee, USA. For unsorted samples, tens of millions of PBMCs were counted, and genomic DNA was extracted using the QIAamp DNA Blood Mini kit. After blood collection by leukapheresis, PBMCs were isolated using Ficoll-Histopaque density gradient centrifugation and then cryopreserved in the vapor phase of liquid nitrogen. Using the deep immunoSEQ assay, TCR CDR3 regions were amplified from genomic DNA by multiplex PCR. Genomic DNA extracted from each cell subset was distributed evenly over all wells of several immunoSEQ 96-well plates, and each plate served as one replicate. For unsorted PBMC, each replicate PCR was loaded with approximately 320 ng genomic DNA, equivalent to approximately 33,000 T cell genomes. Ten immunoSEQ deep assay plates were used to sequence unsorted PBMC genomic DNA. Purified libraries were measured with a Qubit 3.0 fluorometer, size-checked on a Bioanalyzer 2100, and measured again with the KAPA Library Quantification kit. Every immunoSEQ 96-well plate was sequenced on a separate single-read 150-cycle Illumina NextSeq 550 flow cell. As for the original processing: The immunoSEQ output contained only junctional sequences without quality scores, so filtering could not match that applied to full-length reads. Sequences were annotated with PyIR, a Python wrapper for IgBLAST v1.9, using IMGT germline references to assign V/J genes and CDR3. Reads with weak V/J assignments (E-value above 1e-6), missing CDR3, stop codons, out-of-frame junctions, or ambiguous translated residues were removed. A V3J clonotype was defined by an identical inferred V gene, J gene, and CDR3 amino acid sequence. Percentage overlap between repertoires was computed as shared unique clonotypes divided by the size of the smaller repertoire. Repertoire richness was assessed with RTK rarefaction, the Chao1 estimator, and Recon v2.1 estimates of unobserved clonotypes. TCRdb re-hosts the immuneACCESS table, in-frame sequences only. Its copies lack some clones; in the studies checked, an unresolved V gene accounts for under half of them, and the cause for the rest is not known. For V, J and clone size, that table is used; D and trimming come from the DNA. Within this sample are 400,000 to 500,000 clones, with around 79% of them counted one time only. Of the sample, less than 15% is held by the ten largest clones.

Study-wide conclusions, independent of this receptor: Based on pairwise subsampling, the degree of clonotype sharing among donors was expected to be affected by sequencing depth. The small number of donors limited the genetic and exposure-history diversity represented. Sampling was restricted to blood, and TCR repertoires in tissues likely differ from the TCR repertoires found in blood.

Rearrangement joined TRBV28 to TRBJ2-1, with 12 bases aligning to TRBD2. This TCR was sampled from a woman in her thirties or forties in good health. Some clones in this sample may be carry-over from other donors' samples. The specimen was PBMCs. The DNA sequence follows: TGTGCCAGCAGTTTATGGACTAGCGGGAGAGGTAATGAGCAGTTCTTC. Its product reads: CASSLWTSGRGNEQFF.